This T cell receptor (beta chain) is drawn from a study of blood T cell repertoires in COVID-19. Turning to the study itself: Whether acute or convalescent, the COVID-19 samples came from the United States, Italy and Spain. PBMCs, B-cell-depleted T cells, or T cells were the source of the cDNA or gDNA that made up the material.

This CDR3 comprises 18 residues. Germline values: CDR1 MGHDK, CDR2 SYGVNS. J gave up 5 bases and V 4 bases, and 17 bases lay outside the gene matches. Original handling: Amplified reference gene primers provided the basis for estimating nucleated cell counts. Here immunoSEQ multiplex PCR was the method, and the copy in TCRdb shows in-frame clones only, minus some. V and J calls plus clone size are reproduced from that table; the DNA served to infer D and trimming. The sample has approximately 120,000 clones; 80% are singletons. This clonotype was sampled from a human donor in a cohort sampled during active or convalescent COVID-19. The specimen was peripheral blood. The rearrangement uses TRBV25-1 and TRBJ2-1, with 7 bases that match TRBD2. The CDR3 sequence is CASSGGGPGGVGNNEQFF. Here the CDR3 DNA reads TGTGCCAGCAGTGGGGGGGGTCCGGGTGGTGTCGGAAACAATGAGCAGTTCTTC.